This T cell receptor beta chain was profiled in a study of CD8 T cells in Susac syndrome. The CDR3 is 18 residues long. Trimming cost V 6 bases and J 0 bases, with 23 bases left between them. RNA, at about 0.5 to 1 ug, was reverse transcribed with random hexamers. Multiplex PCR with immunoSEQ amplified the TCR beta CDR3 across 54 Vbeta and 13 Jbeta. One entry per CDR3 protein, called by TCRdb with MiXCR from the immunoSEQ multiplex PCR reads. This sample has approximately 53,000 distinct CDR3 sequences, with approximately 93% found just once. It was treatment-naive patients with stable or active relapsing-remitting disease who made up the multiple sclerosis controls. TEMRA cells were enriched by FACS, and CD4+ and CD8+ T cells were negatively isolated.

The chain combines TRBV12-3 or TRBV12-4 with TRBJ1-1; D unresolved. This TCR was recovered from a human donor with multiple sclerosis. Source material: CD8+ T cells from PBMCs. CDR3 residues: CASSPSLVSPGMNTEAFF. DNA for the CDR3: TGTGCCAGCAGCCCTTCATTAGTGTCCCCGGGCATGAACACTGAAGCTTTCTTT.